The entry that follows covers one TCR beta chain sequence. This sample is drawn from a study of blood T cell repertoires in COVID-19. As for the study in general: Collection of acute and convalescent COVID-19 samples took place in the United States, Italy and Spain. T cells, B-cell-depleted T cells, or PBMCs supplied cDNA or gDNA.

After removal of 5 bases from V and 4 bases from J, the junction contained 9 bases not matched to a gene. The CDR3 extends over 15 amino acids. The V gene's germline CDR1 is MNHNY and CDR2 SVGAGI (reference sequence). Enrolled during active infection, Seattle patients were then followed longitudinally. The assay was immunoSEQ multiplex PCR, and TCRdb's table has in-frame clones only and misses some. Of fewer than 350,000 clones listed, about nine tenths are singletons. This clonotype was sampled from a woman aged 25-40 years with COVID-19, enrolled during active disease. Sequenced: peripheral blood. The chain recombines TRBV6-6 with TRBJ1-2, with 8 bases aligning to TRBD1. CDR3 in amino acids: CASSTQGARVYGYTF. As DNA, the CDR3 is TGTGCCAGCAGTACGCAGGGGGCGCGGGTCTATGGCTACACCTTC.